Below, 24 T cell receptor beta chains from the same sample are listed, as sequenced in a study of patients and donors after allogeneic stem cell transplantation. TCRdb reprocessed the RT-PCR reads via MiXCR and lists one record per CDR3 protein. The sample consists of about 150,000 distinct CDR3 sequences, approximately 37% of them appearing once. Material for sequencing was blood, either unsorted or a sorted T cell fraction (not recorded which). Source of these receptors: a human donor who was either an allogeneic HSCT recipient or a stem cell or donor lymphocyte infusion donor (not recorded which). It is not recorded whose cells these are; they may come from a transplant donor.

This clonotype was detected many times. This chain joins TRBV2 and TRBJ1-5; 7 bases match TRBD1. V was pared by 6 bases and J by 7 bases, with 6 bases of the junction left unmatched. Germline CDR1 reads SNHLY; CDR2 reads FYNNEI. The CDR3 has 13 residues. CDR3: CASSSQGMQPQHF. The CDR3 DNA sequence: TGTGCCAGCAGCTCACAGGGGATGCAGCCCCAGCATTTT.

The CDR3 region is CSAAKSPSRADTQYF. The DNA for the CDR3 is TGCAGTGCGGCAAAATCCCCCAGCAGGGCAGATACGCAGTATTTT. The V and J genes are TRBV20-1 and TRBJ2-3, with D tentatively TRBD1 (5 bases). Germline V gene sequence: CDR1 DFQATT, CDR2 SNEGSKA (reference sequence). The CDR3 runs 15 residues. The V end was cut by 6 bases, the J end by 4 bases, with 20 bases between.

The chain recombines TRBV12-3 or TRBV12-4 with TRBJ2-3; either TRBD1 or TRBD2 may supply D (6 bases each). Trimming pared 4 bases from V and 1 base from J, leaving 9 bases between. This CDR3 comprises 14 residues. CDR3 nucleotide sequence: TGTGCCAGCAGTTGGGGGGCAGGCACAGATACGCAGTATTTT. It translates to CASSWGAGTDTQYF.

The rearrangement joins TRBV7-9 to TRBJ2-1; no clear D. The V gene lost 6 bases and the J gene lost 7 bases, with 10 bases spanning the gap. CDR1 and CDR2 from the germline V gene are SEHNR and FQNEAQ (reference sequence). This CDR3 comprises 12 residues. The CDR3 here is CASSIDVNEQFF. The CDR3 coding sequence is TGTGCCAGCAGTATAGACGTGAATGAGCAGTTCTTC.

The table lists this clonotype with a few counts. The chain employs TRBV28 and TRBJ1-5; a weak D match, TRBD1 (5 bases). Germline V lookup: CDR1 MDHEN, CDR2 SYDVKM. V lost 8 bases and J lost 0, with 20 bases in between. The CDR3 extends over 17 amino acids. The CDR3 DNA reads TGTGCCAGCCACGGCGTTGGGGGAGACCTTAGCAATCAGCCCCAGCATTTT. Protein: CASHGVGGDLSNQPQHF.

The chain carries TRBV15 and TRBJ2-7; the D is unclear. Trimming cost V 4 bases and J 3 bases, with 7 bases left between them. The CDR3 consists of 12 residues. Per the germline V gene, CDR1 is LNHNV and CDR2 is YYDKDF (reference sequence). CDR3 in DNA: TGTGCCACCAGCATAGACAACTACGAGCAGTACTTC. This gives the protein CATSIDNYEQYF.

This chain joins TRBV4-2 and TRBJ1-3; tentative D call: TRBD1 (5 bases). The CDR3 covers 16 residues. In germline, CDR1 is LGHNA, CDR2 YNFKEQ. Trimming stripped 3 bases from V and 0 bases from J, with 12 bases between. CDR3 sequence reads: CASSQGPISSGNTIYF. Written as DNA, the CDR3 is TGTGCCAGCAGCCAGGGACCGATCAGCTCTGGAAACACCATATATTTT.

The rearrangement joins TRBV12-3 or TRBV12-4 to TRBJ2-1; 11 bases match TRBD1. Trimming cost V 6 bases and J 7 bases; bases outside gene matches: 8. CDR3 length: 15 amino acids. The CDR3 is CASSPGTGGPNEQFF. For the CDR3, the DNA is TGTGCCAGCAGCCCCGGGACAGGGGGTCCTAATGAGCAGTTCTTC.

This clonotype was observed a single time. One end of the junction fails to match germline, which may point to a read error. This chain's CDR3 is CAVSPYIGEGPDTQYF. In DNA form, the CDR3 reads TGTGCCGTCAGTCCATACATCGGGGAGGGTCCAGATACGCAGTATTTT. The chain couples TRBV10-3 to TRBJ2-3; 7 bases map to TRBD2. This CDR3 region has 16 residues. Germline loops: CDR1 ENHRY, CDR2 SYGVKD.

This clonotype appeared a few times. The chain is built from TRBV6-5 and TRBJ2-5; D not certain. Trimming stripped 8 bases from V and 5 bases from J, with 9 bases between. The CDR3 is made up of 11 amino acids. The germline CDR1 and CDR2 sequences are MNHEY and SVGAGI. CDR3 amino acids: CASGIGETQYF. CDR3 DNA sequence: TGTGCCAGCGGGATAGGGGAGACCCAGTACTTC.

The chain carries TRBV9 and TRBJ2-5; 9 bases align to TRBD1. With 3 bases clipped from V and 5 bases from J, the junction kept 5 bases outside the gene matches. Germline CDR1 and CDR2: SGDLS and YYNGEE. The CDR3 extends over 14 amino acids. In DNA form, the CDR3 reads TGTGCCAGCAGCGCCTGGGACAGGGAGGAGACCCAGTACTTC. Protein product: CASSAWDREETQYF.

The chain combines TRBV12-3 or TRBV12-4 with TRBJ1-2; no clear D. V was clipped by 5 bases and J by 8 bases, with 15 bases between them. The CDR3 is 13 residues long. The chain's CDR3 is CASSPTGPGGYTF. In DNA, the CDR3 is TGTGCCAGCAGTCCCACCGGGCCGGGCGGCTACACCTTC.

The sample holds a few counts of this clonotype. The chain carries TRBV7-9 and TRBJ1-5, with 7 bases aligning to TRBD1. Trimming removed 5 bases from V and 6 bases from J; junction bases left unmatched: 7. CDR3 length equals 14 residues. Germline values: CDR1 SEHNR, CDR2 FQNEAQ (reference sequence). In nucleotides, the CDR3 is TGTGCCAGCAGCCAAGAGCCAGGGGGTCAGCCCCAGCATTTT. Translated: CASSQEPGGQPQHF.

The chain is built from TRBV7-3 and TRBJ1-6; D gene uncertain. Germline V gives CDR1 SGHTA, CDR2 FQGTGA. This CDR3 has 13 amino acids. The germline V and J ends were trimmed by 5 bases and 7 bases, with 9 bases remaining between them. In nucleotides, the CDR3 is TGTGCCAGCAGCACTTTCAGGAATTCACCCCTCCACTTT. Protein: CASSTFRNSPLHF.

This clonotype has only a few counts. The rearrangement joins TRBV4-1 to TRBJ1-2, with no clear D. The CDR3 has 13 residues. V was pared by 4 bases and J by 7 bases, with 13 bases between. CDR1 MGHRA and CDR2 YSYEKL come from the germline V gene. CDR3 loop: CASSRPGVGGYTF. CDR3 sequence (DNA): TGCGCCAGCAGCCGTCCAGGTGTTGGTGGCTACACCTTC.

This clonotype was seen more than once but under ten times. The V and J genes are TRBV10-3 and TRBJ1-4; no firm D call. This CDR3 is built from 13 residues. The germline V and J ends were trimmed by 9 bases and 1 base, with 9 bases remaining between them. Per the germline V gene, CDR1 is ENHRY and CDR2 is SYGVKD. This chain's CDR3 is CAIQGVTNEKLFF. The CDR3 DNA sequence: TGTGCCATACAAGGAGTAACTAATGAAAAACTGTTTTTT.

The rearrangement uses TRBV24-1 and TRBJ2-5; 7 bases align to TRBD1. J gave up 3 bases and V 4 bases, and 4 bases lay outside the gene matches. This CDR3 region has 14 residues. Germline V gene lookup returns CDR1 KGHDR and CDR2 SFDVKD. Here the CDR3 DNA reads TGTGCCACCAGTGACCCGGGGACAGAAGAGACCCAGTACTTC. Protein sequence: CATSDPGTEETQYF.

The rearrangement joins TRBV6-6 to TRBJ1-6, with unresolved D. The V gene's germline CDR1 is MNHNY and CDR2 SVGAGI (reference sequence). V lost 4 bases and J 4 bases, leaving 17 bases between the germline ends. The CDR3 runs 17 residues. The CDR3 DNA follows: TGTGCCAGCAGTTCCGCGGGCTGGACGGAATATAATTCACCCCTCCACTTT. It encodes CASSSAGWTEYNSPLHF.

This clonotype was detected a few times. This chain connects TRBV18 to TRBJ1-1; D is unclear. Germline CDR1 KGHSH, CDR2 LQKENI. The length of the CDR3 is 13 residues. Deletions cut 3 bases from V and 7 bases from J, with 12 bases between. The CDR3 nucleotides read TGTGCCAGCTCACCGGGCCTACTCTATGAAGCTTTCTTT. Translated: CASSPGLLYEAFF.

The V and J genes are TRBV20-1 and TRBJ1-5, with 8 nucleotides matching TRBD1. V trimming: 5 bases; J trimming: 5 bases; junction bases outside the gene matches: 11. Germline values: CDR1 DFQATT, CDR2 SNEGSKA (reference sequence). There are 15 residues in the CDR3. CDR3 in DNA: TGCAGTGCTCAGGGACAGGAACCGGAGTATCAGCCCCAGCATTTT. It is translated as CSAQGQEPEYQPQHF.

The V call is TRBV24-1, the J call TRBJ2-2; D may be TRBD1 (6 bases). The V gene lost 4 bases and the J gene lost 6 bases, with 17 bases spanning the gap. There are 16 residues in the CDR3. Germline CDR1 reads KGHDR; CDR2 reads SFDVKD. The CDR3 region has the DNA TGTGCCACCAGTGACGCCTCCGGGACACGATCCGGGGAGCTGTTTTTT. Its protein product is CATSDASGTRSGELFF.

Many counts were recorded for this clonotype. This chain uses TRBV29-1 with TRBJ1-3; D is perhaps TRBD1 (6 bases). Germline lookup yields CDR1 SQVTM and CDR2 ANQGSEA. Trimming took 0 bases from V and 1 from J, leaving 16 bases between them. The CDR3 covers 17 residues. CDR3 in amino acids: CSVEDRGAFSSGNTIYF. In nucleotides, the CDR3 is TGCAGCGTTGAAGATCGGGGGGCTTTCAGTTCTGGAAACACCATATATTTT.

The rearrangement joins TRBV9 to TRBJ2-7, with D unresolved. Germline-derived CDR1 and CDR2 are SGDLS and YYNGEE. The CDR3 runs 13 residues. V was trimmed by 4 bases and J by 1 base, leaving 9 bases between them. The CDR3 DNA sequence: TGTGCCAGCAGCCCCGACACGTCCTACGAGCAGTACTTC. Encoded protein: CASSPDTSYEQYF.

This clonotype was counted a few times. The CDR3 sequence: CASSPDRAEYSNQPQHF. The DNA of the CDR3 is TGCGCCAGCAGTCCTGACAGGGCCGAATATAGCAATCAGCCCCAGCATTTT. This chain uses TRBV4-3 with TRBJ1-5; 7 bases align to TRBD1. V lost 6 bases and J lost 0; bases outside the gene matches: 11. The CDR3 runs to 17 residues. CDR1 LGHNA and CDR2 YSLEER come from the germline V gene.